This T cell receptor beta chain was sequenced for a study of blood T cell repertoires in COVID-19. Study at large: PBMCs, B-cell-depleted T cells, or T cells were the source of the cDNA or gDNA that made up the material.

Trimming pared 1 base from V and 0 bases from J, leaving 7 bases between. In germline, CDR1 is SEHNR, CDR2 FQNEAQ (reference sequence). The CDR3 covers 15 residues. In the original workflow: Researchers report that nucleated cell counts were estimated from reference gene primer amplification. Assay used: immunoSEQ multiplex PCR; TCRdb lists only in-frame clones, some missing. V and J calls and clone size are as listed in that table; D and trimming were resolved from the DNA. The table records approximately 280,000 clones, approximately 86% of them present only once. This sequence joins TRBV7-9 and TRBJ1-3; a possible D gene is TRBD1 (5 bases). Sequences were obtained from peripheral blood. This clonotype was obtained from a man younger than 35 with active or convalescent COVID-19. CDR3 bases: TGTGCCAGCAGCTTAGGTGGGGCCTCTGGAAACACCATATATTTT. Encoded protein: CASSLGGASGNTIYF. The variable domain in full, with the rest retrieved from reference TRBV7-9 and TRBJ1-3, is DTGVSQNPRHKITKRGQNVTFRCDPISEHNRLYWYRQTLGQGPEFLTYFQNEAQLEKSRLLSDRFSAERPKGSFSTLEIQRTEQGDSAMYLCASSLGGASGNTIYFGEGSWLTVV.